Listed here are 15 T cell receptor beta chains from one sample, sequenced in a study of blood T cell repertoires in COVID-19. Data came from immunoSEQ multiplex PCR; TCRdb stores just in-frame clones and leaves some out. The profile shows about 36,000 clones, roughly 73% of them singletons. Sequencing used peripheral blood. All receptors come from a man aged 60 to 75 with acute or convalescent COVID-19.

This clone came up once. The CDR3 sequence is CASNGGTDTQYF. CDR3 bases: TGTGCCAGCAACGGGGGAACAGATACGCAGTATTTT. The genes are TRBV12-3 or TRBV12-4 and TRBJ2-3, with D maybe TRBD2 (6 bases). CDR3 length: 12 amino acids. Trimming pared 7 bases from V and 3 bases from J, leaving 8 bases between.

This chain joins TRBV25-1 and TRBJ1-1, with 9 nucleotides matching TRBD1. V gave up 4 bases and J gave up 1 base; unmatched junction bases: 10. The CDR3 loop spans 17 amino acids. The germline gives CDR1 MGHDK, CDR2 SYGVNS. In DNA form, the CDR3 reads TGTGCCAGCAGTGGTCAAAGTTCGGGACAGGGGAACACTGAAGCTTTCTTT. This translates into CASSGQSSGQGNTEAFF.

This clone was picked up one time. This chain connects TRBV10-3 to TRBJ2-7; no clear D gene. The V gene lost 9 bases and the J gene lost 6 bases, with 18 bases spanning the gap. This CDR3 region has 13 residues. The germline CDR1 and CDR2 sequences are ENHRY and SYGVKD. CDR3 protein: CAIQPQREAEQYF. In DNA form, the CDR3 reads TGTGCCATTCAACCTCAGCGAGAAGCCGAGCAGTACTTC.

V usage is TRBV5-1 and J usage is TRBJ1-1; TRBD1 might be the D (6 bases). V was shortened by 2 bases and J by 4 bases, with 9 bases between the two germline ends. This CDR3 is 13 amino acids long. Germline V gene lookup returns CDR1 SGHRS and CDR2 YFSETQ. The CDR3 nucleotides read TGCGCCAGCAGCTTCAGGGGTGGCACTGAAGCTTTCTTT. Protein: CASSFRGGTEAFF. The whole variable domain, remainder taken from reference TRBV5-1 and TRBJ1-1, is KAGVTQTPRYLIKTRGQQVTLSCSPISGHRSVSWYQQTPGQGLQFLFEYFSETQRNKGNFPGRFSGRQFSNSRSEMNVSTLELGDSALYLCASSFRGGTEAFFGQGTRLTVV.

This chain links TRBV6-5 with TRBJ1-6; D unresolved. This CDR3 region has 13 residues. Trimming stripped 6 bases from V and 5 bases from J, with 8 bases between. Germline V CDR1 and CDR2: MNHEY, SVGAGI. For the CDR3, the DNA is TGTGCCAGCAGGGCCATAAATAATTCACCCCTCCACTTT. It specifies CASRAINNSPLHF.

This clone has a handful of counts. The rearrangement links TRBV29-1 to TRBJ2-7; TRBD2 might be the D (6 bases). The CDR3 runs 12 residues. The V and J ends lost 4 bases and 2 bases respectively, with 9 bases between them. Germline V gene data show CDR1 as SQVTM and CDR2 as ANQGSEA. CDR3 residues: CSVGRTTYEQYF. Here the CDR3 DNA reads TGCAGCGTTGGCAGGACTACCTACGAGCAGTACTTC.

The chain combines TRBV7-7 with TRBJ2-3; D may be TRBD1 (6 bases). The CDR3 consists of 16 residues. Germline lookup yields CDR1 SSHAT and CDR2 FNYEAQ (reference sequence). Trimming pared 0 bases from V and 1 base from J, leaving 11 bases between. The CDR3 DNA sequence: TGTGCCAGCAGCTTAGCGGTGGCAGGGGGCACAGATACGCAGTATTTT. This gives the protein CASSLAVAGGTDTQYF.

The rearrangement links TRBV28 to TRBJ1-5; possibly TRBD1 for D (5 bases). Trimming took 3 bases from V and 1 from J, leaving 13 bases between them. Germline loops: CDR1 MDHEN, CDR2 SYDVKM. The CDR3 spans 16 residues. As DNA, the CDR3 is TGTGCCAGCAGTTTCGGAAGGGGAGGAAGCAATCAGCCCCAGCATTTT. This sequence encodes CASSFGRGGSNQPQHF.

The chain links TRBV6-5 to TRBJ2-2; possible D gene TRBD1, 6 bases. CDR1 MNHEY and CDR2 SVGAGI come from the germline V gene. The CDR3 covers 15 residues. V dropped 0 bases and J dropped 8 bases, with 13 bases sitting between them. CDR3 in DNA: TGTGCCAGCAGTTACTCTTACAGGGTCCGTGGGGAGCTGTTTTTT. Its protein product is CASSYSYRVRGELFF.

This chain links TRBV11-3 with TRBJ2-3, with D perhaps matching TRBD1 (5 bases). Deletions cut 0 bases from V and 1 base from J, with 8 bases between. The CDR3 is 15 amino acids. Germline CDR1 SGHNT, CDR2 YENEEA. CDR3 sequence (DNA): TGTGCCAGCAGCTTAGAGGTCAGGGGCACAGATACGCAGTATTTT. Amino acids: CASSLEVRGTDTQYF. The full variable domain, completed using reference TRBV11-3 and TRBJ2-3, is EAGVVQSPRYKIIEKKQPVAFWCNPISGHNTLYWYLQNLGQGPELLIRYENEEAVDDSQLPKDRFSAERLKGVDSTLKIQPAELGDSAVYLCASSLEVRGTDTQYFGPGTRLTVL.

The chain recombines TRBV5-5 with TRBJ1-1; 9 nucleotides agree with TRBD1. After removal of 0 bases from V and 5 bases from J, the junction contained 5 bases not matched to a gene. The CDR3 extends over 15 amino acids. Germline CDR1 is SGHKS and CDR2 is YYEKEE (reference sequence). CDR3 sequence: CASSLVQGARTEAFF. The CDR3 coding sequence is TGTGCCAGCAGCTTGGTACAGGGGGCGCGGACTGAAGCTTTCTTT.

The CDR3 region has the DNA TGTGCCAGCAGTGAGCCGACAGGGTATGGCTACACCTTC. It yields the protein CASSEPTGYGYTF. The chain joins TRBV28 to TRBJ1-2, with 7 bases identical to TRBD1. V lost 5 bases, J lost 5 bases, and 5 bases stayed unmatched. Per the germline V gene, CDR1 is MDHEN and CDR2 is SYDVKM. The CDR3 has 13 amino acids.

The table lists this clone with a count of one. The chain is built from TRBV9 and TRBJ2-2; D is possibly TRBD1 (5 bases). The V gene lost 1 base and the J gene lost 7 bases, with 14 bases spanning the gap. In germline, CDR1 is SGDLS, CDR2 YYNGEE. This CDR3 is built from 15 residues. DNA for the CDR3: TGTGCCAGCAGCGTAAATTCCAGGGTTAGCGGGGAGCTGTTTTTT. It encodes CASSVNSRVSGELFF.

The gene calls are TRBV6-5 and TRBJ2-6, with D possibly being TRBD1 (6 bases). Germline lookup yields CDR1 MNHEY and CDR2 SVGAGI. The V end was cut by 8 bases, the J end by 9 bases, with 11 bases between. CDR3 size: 12 residues. CDR3: CASLQGNNVLTF. In nucleotides, the CDR3 is TGTGCCAGCTTACAGGGAAACAACGTCCTGACTTTC.

V is TRBV24-1 and J is TRBJ2-3, with 12 bases lining up with TRBD2. The germline V gene has CDR1 KGHDR and CDR2 SFDVKD. The CDR3 sequence is 18 residues long. J lost 3 bases, V lost 3 bases, and 9 bases had no gene match. The CDR3 sequence is CATSDPRLAGDETDTQYF. CDR3 DNA: TGTGCCACCAGTGATCCTCGACTAGCGGGAGATGAGACAGATACGCAGTATTTT.